The 24 T cell receptor beta chains below come from one sample, sequenced in a study of T cells in women clearing cervical HPV infection. TCRdb keeps only in-frame clones here, not all; method: immunoSEQ multiplex PCR. The sample shows approximately 35,000 clones, and around 4% sits with its ten largest clones. The source material was blood buffy coat. Receptor source: a woman aged 18 to 69 with a cervical HPV16 infection that either progressed to CIN3+ or cleared (not recorded which).

Regarding this clone: Read sequence stops 3 residues before the CDR3 end, and the germline J gene provides the missing end. This rearrangement joins TRBV7-3 to TRBJ2-7, with 15 positions matching TRBD2. The germline V gene encodes CDR1 SGHTA and CDR2 FQGTGA. This CDR3 region has 21 residues. V gave up 1 base and J gave up 3 bases; unmatched junction bases: 16. Incomplete CDR3 DNA: TGTGCCAGCAGCTTAATATGGGCCGGTGGGACTAGCGGGAGGAAATACTACGAG. Translation gives CASSLIWAGGTSGRKYYE. The complete CDR3 protein is CASSLIWAGGTSGRKYYEQYF.

Notes on this clone: The read terminates 3 residues before the CDR3 end, so the remaining end is supplied by the germline J gene. The gene calls are TRBV5-6 and TRBJ2-4; TRBD1 is a possible D gene (5 bases). Trimming removed 5 bases at V and 8 bases at J, with 17 bases between. The CDR3 covers 14 residues. Germline CDR1 reads SGHDT; CDR2 reads YYEEEE. The CDR3: CASRKGAGYDIQYF. Partial CDR3 DNA: TGTGCCAGCAGAAAAGGGGCAGGGTACGACATT.

Details on this clone: The read ends 3 residues shy of where the CDR3 ends; the end is completed using the germline J gene. The chain carries TRBV5-1 and TRBJ1-2, with D tentatively TRBD1 (5 bases). This CDR3 has 13 amino acids. The germline V gene has CDR1 SGHRS and CDR2 YFSETQ. This CDR3 is CASSLVQGSGYTF. The DNA read from the CDR3 is TGCGCCAGCAGCTTGGTTCAGGGATCCGGC.

Comment on this clone: The CDR3 end lies 3 residues beyond the end of the read and is filled in from the germline J gene. This chain links TRBV12-3 or TRBV12-4 with TRBJ2-5, with 8 bases fitting TRBD1. Trimming took 7 bases from V and 3 from J; bases not matched to a gene: 4. This CDR3 is 13 amino acids long. Here the CDR3 reads CASNLDREETQYF. The DNA read from the CDR3 is TGTGCCAGCAACCTGGACAGGGAAGAGACC.

Of note for this clone: The read finishes 3 residues shy of the CDR3 end, and the germline J gene is used to complete it. V gene TRBV11-1 combines with J gene TRBJ2-5, with D perhaps TRBD1 (7 bases). The CDR3 has 14 amino acids. V lost 5 bases and J lost 7, with 17 bases in between. Germline CDR1 is SGHAT and CDR2 is FQDESV (reference sequence). The CDR3: CASSNRDQGGTQYF. The part of the CDR3 DNA that was read is TGTGCCAGCAGCAACCGGGACCAGGGGGGGACC.

In the case of this clone: The read ends 3 residues shy of where the CDR3 ends; the end is completed using the germline J gene. The chain links TRBV7-3 to TRBJ2-3; D is possibly TRBD2 (6 bases). This CDR3 comprises 15 residues. Germline V gene sequence: CDR1 SGHTA, CDR2 FQGTGA. Trimming removed 5 bases at V and 1 base at J, with 13 bases between. The CDR3 bases that were read are TGTGCCAGCAGCCTCCATCAGCGGGGCACAGATACG. Residues: CASSLHQRGTDT. The whole CDR3 reads CASSLHQRGTDTQYF.

As to this clone: The missing CDR3 end, 3 residues past where the read stops, is filled in from the germline J gene. The V call is TRBV10-3, the J call TRBJ1-5; D gene unclear. Germline V gene sequence: CDR1 ENHRY, CDR2 SYGVKD. V was shortened by 3 bases and J by 1 base, with 4 bases between the two germline ends. The CDR3 runs to 13 residues. Incomplete CDR3 DNA: TGTGCCATCAGTGACATCAGCAATCAGCCC. Its protein is CAISDISNQP. The complete CDR3 protein is CAISDISNQPQHF.

In regard to this clone: The read ends 3 residues early relative to the CDR3; the germline J gene fills the gap. J is TRBJ1-6 and V is TRBV7-7, with 11 positions matching TRBD1. The V and J ends lost 1 base and 8 bases, in that order; junction bases with no gene match: 4. This CDR3 spans 16 amino acids. CDR1 and CDR2 (germline): SSHAT, FNYEAQ (reference sequence). The covered CDR3 bases are TGTGCCAGCAGCTTAGATGGGACAGGGGGTGATTCACCC. Amino acids: CASSLDGTGGDSP. The entire CDR3 reads CASSLDGTGGDSPLHF.

Of note for this clone: Read sequence stops 3 residues before the CDR3 end, and the germline J gene provides the missing end. This sequence joins TRBV5-1 and TRBJ1-5; tentative D call: TRBD1 (6 bases). CDR3 length: 14 residues. The V end lost 3 bases, the J end lost 0 bases, and 7 bases lay between the germline ends. Germline CDR1 reads SGHRS; CDR2 reads YFSETQ. The sequenced CDR3 bases are TGCGCCAGCAGCTCAGGGGATAGCAATCAGCCC. Translation: CASSSGDSNQP. The entire CDR3 sequence reads CASSSGDSNQPQHF.

In regard to this clone: The missing CDR3 end, 3 residues past where the read stops, is filled in from the germline J gene. This chain connects TRBV12-3 or TRBV12-4 to TRBJ1-1; TRBD1 might be the D (5 bases). The CDR3 is made up of 14 amino acids. Trimming left V 8 bases short and J 1 base short, with 14 bases between. CDR3 bases read: TGTGCCAGCGGGTCCAGGGAAGGGAACACTGAA. Its translation: CASGSREGNTE. In full, the CDR3 reads CASGSREGNTEAFF.

A word on this clone: Coverage ceases 3 residues before the CDR3 finishes, and the germline J gene fills in the end. The chain links TRBV20-1 to TRBJ1-1; D is undetermined. Germline V lookup: CDR1 DFQATT, CDR2 SNEGSKA (reference sequence). The CDR3 spans 12 residues. Here the CDR3 reads CSASSSGSRAFF. CDR3 DNA (partial): TGCAGTGCCTCATCGAGCGGCAGTAGG.

The CDR3 protein is CSAKVNSYEQYF. The part of the CDR3 DNA that was read is TGCAGTGCTAAGGTAAACTCCTACGAG. The chain is built from TRBV20-1 and TRBJ2-7; D not certain. The read stops 3 residues short of the end of the CDR3; the missing end is completed from the germline J gene. Germline assignment: CDR1 DFQATT and CDR2 SNEGSKA (reference sequence). This CDR3 region has 12 residues. V was cut by 4 bases and J by 0 bases, with 7 bases left in between.

Details on this clone: The read falls 3 residues short of the CDR3 end, and the missing part is taken from the germline J gene. This chain joins TRBV5-1 and TRBJ2-7; TRBD2 might be the D (5 bases). The V end lost 7 bases, the J end lost 2 bases, and 19 bases lay between the germline ends. Germline V gene data show CDR1 as SGHRS and CDR2 as YFSETQ. The CDR3 is 15 amino acids. The CDR3 bases that were read are TGCGCCAGCCGCCTAATCGAGGGTGGGCCCTACGAG. It specifies CASRLIEGGPYE. The complete CDR3 reads CASRLIEGGPYEQYF.

As regards this clone: The read is 3 residues too short to cover the CDR3 end, so that end is filled in from the germline J gene. The J gene is TRBJ1-2, the V gene TRBV20-1, with TRBD1 identical over 8 bases. The CDR3 is 11 residues long. In germline, CDR1 is DFQATT, CDR2 SNEGSKA (reference sequence). CDR3 DNA (partial): TGCAGTGCTATTCGACAGGGGACC. It is translated as CSAIRQGT. The full CDR3 protein reads CSAIRQGTYTF.

Turning to this clone: Coverage ceases 3 residues before the CDR3 finishes, and the germline J gene fills in the end. The rearrangement joins TRBV7-6 to TRBJ2-1; the D gene is possibly TRBD2 (6 bases). The length of the CDR3 is 16 residues. V was clipped by 8 bases and J by 0 bases, with 17 bases between them. Germline V gene lookup returns CDR1 SGHVS and CDR2 FNYEAQ. The CDR3 reads CASAAWRGSSYNEQFF. The sequenced part of the CDR3 DNA is TGTGCCAGCGCCGCTTGGCGGGGCAGCTCCTACAATGAG.

As for this clone: The read ends 3 residues early relative to the CDR3; the germline J gene fills the gap. V usage is TRBV20-1 and J usage is TRBJ2-1, with 12 positions matching TRBD2. This CDR3 region has 18 residues. J gave up 8 bases and V 6 bases, and 20 bases lay outside the gene matches. CDR1 is DFQATT and CDR2 is SNEGSKA in the germline V gene (reference sequence). CDR3 DNA, as far as it was read: TGCAGTGCCGCCGGCGGACTAGCGGGAATATTTTTAGTAGATGAG. It encodes CSAAGGLAGIFLVDE. The full CDR3 protein is CSAAGGLAGIFLVDEQFF.

In regard to this clone: The read comes to an end 3 residues before the CDR3 does, leaving the germline J gene to fill in the end. The chain is built from TRBV20-1 and TRBJ1-6; the match to TRBD1 covers 8 bases. The CDR3 length is 13 residues. Per germline, CDR1 DFQATT and CDR2 SNEGSKA (reference sequence). V trimming: 5 bases; J trimming: 6 bases; junction bases outside the gene matches: 3. The CDR3 bases that were read are TGCAGTGCTCCCGACAGGGGTAATTCACCC. This sequence encodes CSAPDRGNSP. The complete CDR3 protein is CSAPDRGNSPLHF.

Note on this clone: The CDR3 goes on 3 residues after the read ends, and that part is filled in from the germline J gene. V is TRBV18 and J is TRBJ2-7; a weak D match, TRBD1 (6 bases). Germline CDR1 is KGHSH and CDR2 is LQKENI. This CDR3 spans 14 amino acids. The V end was cut by 4 bases, the J end by 0 bases, with 10 bases between. This CDR3 reads CASSRYRDSYEQYF. The sequenced part of the CDR3 DNA is TGTGCCAGCTCACGTTACAGGGACTCCTACGAG.

This CDR3 is CASSQEGISYNEQFF. CDR3 bases read: TGTGCCAGCAGCCAAGAGGGGATCTCCTACAATGAG. This sequence joins TRBV2 and TRBJ2-1, with D tentatively TRBD1 or TRBD2 (5 bases each). The DNA ends 3 residues before the CDR3 does, and the rest of the CDR3 is filled in from the germline J gene. Germline V gene data show CDR1 as SNHLY and CDR2 as FYNNEI. The length of the CDR3 is 15 residues. Trimming removed 6 bases from V and 0 bases from J, with 12 bases in between.

With regard to this clone: The missing CDR3 end, 3 residues past where the read stops, is filled in from the germline J gene. The chain is built from TRBV30 and TRBJ1-2; maybe TRBD1 (5 bases). V lost 3 bases and J 4 bases, leaving 15 bases between the germline ends. This CDR3 has 14 amino acids. Per germline, CDR1 GTSNPN and CDR2 SVGIG (reference sequence). The CDR3 region is CAWSRLGGSYGYTF. CDR3 bases read: TGTGCCTGGAGCAGACTTGGGGGGAGCTATGGC.

With respect to this clone: The read finishes 3 residues shy of the CDR3 end, and the germline J gene is used to complete it. This chain uses TRBV14 with TRBJ1-2; 8 nucleotides align to TRBD1. The CDR3 consists of 15 residues. The V and J ends lost 2 bases and 4 bases, in that order; junction bases with no gene match: 6. CDR1 is SGHDN and CDR2 is FVKESK in the germline V gene. The DNA read from the CDR3 is TGTGCCAGCAGCCAATCTCAGGGGGCTTTCTATGGC. Translation: CASSQSQGAFYG. The whole CDR3 sequence reads CASSQSQGAFYGYTF.

The CDR3 DNA, read in part, is TGTGCCAGCTCACCCCCAGGAATCACCTACGAG. Its translation is CASSPPGITYE. The entire CDR3 protein reads CASSPPGITYEQYF. This chain joins TRBV18 and TRBJ2-7; D gene uncertain. The read ends 3 residues early relative to the CDR3; the germline J gene fills the gap. Deletions cut 3 bases from V and 2 bases from J, with 11 bases between. This CDR3 is 14 amino acids long. Germline V gives CDR1 KGHSH, CDR2 LQKENI.

In regard to this clone: The sequence runs out 3 residues before the end of the CDR3; the remainder is reconstructed from the germline J gene. The V and J genes are TRBV19 and TRBJ2-5; tentatively, D is TRBD1 (5 bases). Per germline, CDR1 LNHDA and CDR2 SQIVND (reference sequence). Trimming stripped 3 bases from V and 4 bases from J, with 21 bases between. The CDR3 totals 17 residues. CDR3 DNA, as far as it was read: TGTGCCAGTAGTATGGGCCAGGGCCTCAACGTGAGAGAGACC. This codes for CASSMGQGLNVRET. The CDR3, in full, reads CASSMGQGLNVRETQYF.

As for this clone: The CDR3 end falls 3 residues outside the read, so it is completed with the germline J gene. The rearrangement uses TRBV19 and TRBJ1-3, with TRBD1 matching 8 bases. The CDR3 runs 15 residues. Trimming at V came to 7 bases and at J to 1 base, leaving 6 bases not matched to a gene. In germline, CDR1 is LNHDA, CDR2 SQIVND (reference sequence). The CDR3 spells CASIPTGASGNTIYF. CDR3 bases read: TGTGCCAGTATTCCGACAGGGGCATCTGGAAACACC. Supplemented by reference TRBV19 and TRBJ1-3, the full variable domain reads DGGITQSPKYLFRKEGQNVTLSCEQNLNHDAMYWYRQDPGQGLRLIYYSQIVNDFQKGDIAEGYSVSREKKESFPLTVTSAQKNPTAFYLCASIPTGASGNTIYFGEGSWLTVV.